The 26 T cell receptor beta chains below were found in one sample sequenced in a study of human T cells and chemical hapten exposure. In TCRdb, the RACE reads were re-called with MiXCR into one record per CDR3 protein. The sample gives around 120,000 distinct CDR3 sequences, approximately 15% of which show up once; 2.5% to 3.5% is in the top ten. Documented time point: pre-sensitization, week 0. Treatment specified: therapeutic diphenylcyclopropenone sensitization with weekly scalp DPC. The sample consisted of whole blood, taken in connection with sensitization to the hapten diphenylcyclopropenone (DPC). The receptors stem from a woman younger than 35 with alopecia areata. Some clones in this sample may be carry-over from other donors' samples.

The chain has TRBV4-3 and TRBJ1-3; D is perhaps TRBD1 (5 bases). The germline V gene encodes CDR1 LGHNA and CDR2 YSLEER. The CDR3 totals 16 residues. The V end was cut by 1 base, the J end by 3 bases, with 13 bases between. CDR3 protein: CASSQARMGDGNTIYF. Written as DNA, the CDR3 is TGCGCCAGCAGCCAAGCACGAATGGGGGATGGAAACACCATATATTTT.

At least ten counts were recorded for this clonotype. The V and J genes are TRBV4-3 and TRBJ2-1; 7 bases match TRBD2. The CDR3 spans 17 residues. V lost 0 bases to trimming and J lost 2 bases; unmatched junction nucleotides: 7. In germline, CDR1 is LGHNA, CDR2 YSLEER. The CDR3 region has the DNA TGCGCCAGCAGCCAAGATCTGGGGGGGGTGACCTACAATGAGCAGTTCTTC. Amino acids: CASSQDLGGVTYNEQFF.

This clonotype came up a few times. The chain combines TRBV25-1 with TRBJ1-1; D is possibly TRBD1 (6 bases). Germline CDR1 reads MGHDK; CDR2 reads SYGVNS. The CDR3 has 15 residues. The ends were cut back, 0 bases at V and 2 bases at J, with 10 bases in the middle. In nucleotides, the CDR3 is TGTGCCAGCAGTGAATACGACAGGCCCAACACTGAAGCTTTCTTT. Protein product: CASSEYDRPNTEAFF.

The chain recombines TRBV20-1 with TRBJ2-7; no clear D. Per germline, CDR1 DFQATT and CDR2 SNEGSKA (reference sequence). V was trimmed by 5 bases and J by 0 bases, leaving 14 bases between them. The CDR3 is made up of 14 amino acids. CDR3: CSAPDPADSYEQYF. CDR3 in DNA: TGCAGTGCTCCGGACCCAGCCGACTCCTACGAGCAGTACTTC.

The CDR3 nucleotides are TGTGCCACCAGCAGGATGAATTCACCCCTCCACTTT. Residues: CATSRMNSPLHF. V gene TRBV15 combines with J gene TRBJ1-6; D not certain. The CDR3 extends over 12 amino acids. V lost 3 bases and J 7 bases, leaving 4 bases between the germline ends. Germline CDR1 reads LNHNV; CDR2 reads YYDKDF (reference sequence). Looking up the rest from reference TRBV15 and TRBJ1-6 gives the full variable domain: DAMVIQNPRYQVTQFGKPVTLSCSQTLNHNVMYWYQQKSSQAPKLLFHYYDKDFNNEADTPDNFQSRRPNTSFCFLDIRSPGLGDTAMYLCATSRMNSPLHFGNGTRLTVT.

V usage is TRBV7-7 and J usage is TRBJ2-1; TRBD2 aligns across 11 bases. The CDR3 has 15 residues. Trimming cost V 4 bases and J 6 bases; bases outside gene matches: 5. Germline V gene data show CDR1 as SSHAT and CDR2 as FNYEAQ (reference sequence). CDR3 sequence reads: CASSYGTSGPNEQFF. Written as DNA, the CDR3 is TGTGCCAGCAGCTACGGGACTAGCGGCCCCAATGAGCAGTTCTTC. Full variable domain (outside the CDR3, taken from reference TRBV7-7 and TRBJ2-1): GAGVSQSPRYKVTKRGQDVTLRCDPISSHATLYWYQQALGQGPEFLTYFNYEAQPDKSGLPSDRFSAERPEGSISTLTIQRTEQRDSAMYRCASSYGTSGPNEQFFGPGTRLTVL.

V usage is TRBV18 and J usage is TRBJ1-3; TRBD1 might be the D (6 bases). V was trimmed by 3 bases and J by 4 bases, leaving 10 bases between them. The V gene's germline CDR1 is KGHSH and CDR2 LQKENI. The CDR3 has 14 residues. As DNA, the CDR3 is TGTGCCAGCTCACCTCGGACAGTGGGAAACACCATATATTTT. Encoded protein: CASSPRTVGNTIYF.

This clonotype was seen a handful of times. This chain connects TRBV5-1 to TRBJ1-1; TRBD1 might be the D (6 bases). CDR1 SGHRS and CDR2 YFSETQ come from the germline V gene. V was trimmed by 2 bases and J by 7 bases, leaving 12 bases between them. CDR3 size: 13 residues. This CDR3 reads CASSFFRGSEAFF. CDR3 nucleotide sequence: TGCGCCAGCAGCTTCTTCAGGGGCAGTGAAGCTTTCTTT.

This clonotype was counted between two and nine times. CDR3 in amino acids: CSARVDRDSPLHF. The DNA of the CDR3 is TGCAGTGCTAGAGTGGACAGGGATTCACCCCTCCACTTT. The chain employs TRBV20-1 and TRBJ1-6; 8 bases fit TRBD1. The CDR3 spans 13 residues. V was clipped by 1 base and J by 8 bases; unmatched bases: 1. Germline V lookup: CDR1 DFQATT, CDR2 SNEGSKA (reference sequence).

The chain employs TRBV7-9 and TRBJ2-3; 13 bases are a match to TRBD2. With 5 bases clipped from V and 6 bases from J, the junction kept 8 bases outside the gene matches. This CDR3 contains 16 residues. Per the germline V gene, CDR1 is SEHNR and CDR2 is FQNEAQ (reference sequence). CDR3 protein: CASSPGLAGALDTQYF. The CDR3 DNA is TGTGCCAGCAGCCCAGGACTAGCGGGGGCGTTGGATACGCAGTATTTT.

The chain uses TRBV20-1 and TRBJ2-3; no clear D gene. The CDR3 covers 11 residues. V lost 6 bases, J lost 6 bases, and 10 bases lay in between. Germline-derived CDR1 and CDR2 are DFQATT and SNEGSKA (reference sequence). CDR3 nucleotide sequence: TGCAGTGCCCCACTGGGGGATACGCAGTATTTT. Translation: CSAPLGDTQYF.

This clonotype was seen ten or more times. The genes are TRBV14 and TRBJ1-2; tentative D call: TRBD1 (5 bases). The length of the CDR3 is 16 residues. Germline V gives CDR1 SGHDN, CDR2 FVKESK. Trimming pared 4 bases from V and 6 bases from J, leaving 21 bases between. The CDR3, as DNA: TGTGCCAGCAGCCGGGACGGACTGATCTCGGGGAATGGCTACACCTTC. This sequence encodes CASSRDGLISGNGYTF. Full variable domain (rest looked up from reference TRBV14 and TRBJ1-2): EAGVTQFPSHSVIEKGQTVTLRCDPISGHDNLYWYRRVMGKEIKFLLHFVKESKQDESGMPNNRFLAERTGGTYSTLKVQPAELEDSGVYFCASSRDGLISGNGYTFGSGTRLTVV.

The chain couples TRBV20-1 to TRBJ2-1; D perhaps matches TRBD2 (6 bases). The CDR3 runs 14 residues. V was trimmed by 6 bases and J by 0 bases, leaving 12 bases between them. The germline gives CDR1 DFQATT, CDR2 SNEGSKA (reference sequence). CDR3 DNA: TGCAGTGCCTCCGGGGGTAGCTCCTACAATGAGCAGTTCTTC. Protein sequence: CSASGGSSYNEQFF.

The table lists this clonotype with a few counts. V gene TRBV3-1 combines with J gene TRBJ1-2; D gene unclear. V lost 3 bases to trimming and J lost 8 bases, with 19 bases between them. Germline assignment: CDR1 LGHDT and CDR2 YNNKEL (reference sequence). This CDR3 is 15 amino acids long. The DNA for the CDR3 is TGTGCCAGCAGCCACCGCGTCGGGATAATCGGGGGCTACACCTTC. It encodes CASSHRVGIIGGYTF.

This clonotype was detected many times. The chain links TRBV20-1 to TRBJ2-3; 10 bases are shared with TRBD2. The CDR3 is made up of 16 amino acids. V dropped 3 bases and J dropped 0; count of bases not matched to a gene: 6. Germline V gives CDR1 DFQATT, CDR2 SNEGSKA (reference sequence). The DNA of the CDR3 is TGCAGTGCTAGCCAGCGGGGGGGCCCAAGCACAGATACGCAGTATTTT. Protein product: CSASQRGGPSTDTQYF.

This rearrangement joins TRBV7-3 to TRBJ2-6; possible D gene TRBD2, 5 bases. CDR1 is SGHTA and CDR2 is FQGTGA in the germline V gene. V lost 3 bases and J 2 bases, leaving 11 bases between the germline ends. The CDR3 consists of 16 residues. Written as DNA, the CDR3 is TGTGCCAGCAGCTTGGGAGCGGCGGCTGGGGCCAACGTCCTGACTTTC. It codes for CASSLGAAAGANVLTF.

This clonotype was seen a few times. The chain couples TRBV27 to TRBJ2-1; D is possibly TRBD1 (6 bases). Looked up from germline, CDR1 is MNHEY and CDR2 is SMNVEV (reference sequence). Trimming stripped 6 bases from V and 4 bases from J, with 13 bases between. The CDR3 runs 14 residues. CDR3 sequence: CASSPGHRYNEQFF. The CDR3 nucleotides read TGTGCCAGCAGCCCGGGACACCGATACAATGAGCAGTTCTTC.

CDR3 in DNA: TGTGCCAGCAGCTTAGGCGGGATCTCCTACGAGCAGTACTTC. Its protein is CASSLGGISYEQYF. The chain carries TRBV7-2 and TRBJ2-7; maybe TRBD2 (6 bases). The CDR3 runs to 14 residues. CDR1 is SGHTA and CDR2 is FQGNSA in the germline V gene. Deletions cut 1 base from V and 0 bases from J, with 7 bases between.

J is TRBJ2-3 and V is TRBV5-1, with a weak D call TRBD2 (6 bases). This CDR3 comprises 15 residues. V was cut by 7 bases and J by 2 bases, with 17 bases left in between. Germline lookup yields CDR1 SGHRS and CDR2 YFSETQ. CDR3 sequence reads: CASGRIADTTDTQYF. CDR3 in DNA: TGCGCCAGCGGGAGAATAGCGGACACCACAGATACGCAGTATTTT.

The chain is built from TRBV5-1 and TRBJ2-7, with 9 bases that match TRBD1. V lost 5 bases and J lost 4; bases outside the gene matches: 7. The CDR3 is 14 residues long. CDR1 is SGHRS, CDR2 YFSETQ, per germline. CDR3 region: CASRPGQGVYEQYF. The CDR3 coding sequence is TGCGCCAGCAGACCGGGACAGGGAGTTTACGAGCAGTACTTC.

This chain uses TRBV4-3 with TRBJ2-5; 13 nucleotides line up with TRBD2. The CDR3 length is 17 residues. Germline V gives CDR1 LGHNA, CDR2 YSLEER. Trimming removed 4 bases from V and 0 bases from J; junction bases left unmatched: 5. This CDR3 is CASSRGLAGDYQETQYF. DNA of the CDR3: TGCGCCAGCAGCCGCGGACTAGCGGGGGATTACCAAGAGACCCAGTACTTC.

There are a few counts of this clonotype. This rearrangement joins TRBV7-2 to TRBJ2-3; D is perhaps TRBD2 (5 bases). The CDR3 extends over 15 amino acids. Deletions cut 6 bases from V and 0 bases from J, with 13 bases between. CDR1 SGHTA and CDR2 FQGNSA come from the germline V gene. The CDR3 nucleotides are TGTGCCAGCAGGGCATCTAGCTTTAGCACAGATACGCAGTATTTT. It is translated as CASRASSFSTDTQYF.

The CDR3: CASSYYSSYEQYF. CDR3 bases: TGTGCCAGCAGTTACTACAGCTCCTACGAGCAGTACTTC. This chain links TRBV6-6 with TRBJ2-7; D is undetermined. The CDR3 loop spans 13 amino acids. Looked up from germline, CDR1 is MNHNY and CDR2 is SVGAGI (reference sequence). V lost 1 base and J 0 bases, leaving 4 bases between the germline ends.

This clonotype was observed at least ten times. V gene TRBV20-1 combines with J gene TRBJ2-7; D might be TRBD1 (6 bases). This CDR3 spans 14 amino acids. Trimming pared 4 bases from V and 0 bases from J, leaving 13 bases between. The germline gives CDR1 DFQATT, CDR2 SNEGSKA (reference sequence). This CDR3 is CSAKLDSRSYEQYF. DNA of the CDR3: TGCAGTGCTAAGTTGGACAGCCGCTCCTACGAGCAGTACTTC.

V gene TRBV4-2 combines with J gene TRBJ1-6; D possibly corresponds to TRBD1 (5 bases). V was clipped by 1 base and J by 10 bases, with 11 bases between them. The CDR3 sequence is 14 residues long. Germline assignment: CDR1 LGHNA and CDR2 YNFKEQ. The CDR3 loop reads CASSQALGGSPLHF. CDR3 DNA: TGTGCCAGCAGCCAAGCACTGGGGGGATCACCCCTCCACTTT.

The chain couples TRBV7-2 to TRBJ2-5, with 8 bases aligning to TRBD2. CDR1 and CDR2 from the germline V gene are SGHTA and FQGNSA. The length of the CDR3 is 16 residues. The trim removed 1 base at V and 3 bases at J, leaving 7 bases unmatched. In DNA form, the CDR3 reads TGTGCCAGCAGCTTAGGGACGCTAGCGGGCAAAGAGACCCAGTACTTC. Residues: CASSLGTLAGKETQYF.